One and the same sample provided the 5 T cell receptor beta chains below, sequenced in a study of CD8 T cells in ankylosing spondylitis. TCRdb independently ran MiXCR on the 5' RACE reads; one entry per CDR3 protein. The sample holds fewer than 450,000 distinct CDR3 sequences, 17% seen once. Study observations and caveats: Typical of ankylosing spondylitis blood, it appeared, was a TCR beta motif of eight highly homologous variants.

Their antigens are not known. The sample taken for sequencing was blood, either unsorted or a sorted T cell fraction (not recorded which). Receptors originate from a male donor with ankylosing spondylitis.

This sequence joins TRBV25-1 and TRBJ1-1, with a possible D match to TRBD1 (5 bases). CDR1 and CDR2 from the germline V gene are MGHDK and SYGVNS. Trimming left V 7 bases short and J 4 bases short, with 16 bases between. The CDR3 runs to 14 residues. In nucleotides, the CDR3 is TGTGCCAGCACTGTCGGGGCCTGGGGCACTGAAGCTTTCTTT. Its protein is CASTVGAWGTEAFF. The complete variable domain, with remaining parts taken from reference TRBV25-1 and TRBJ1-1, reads EADIYQTPRYLVIGTGKKITLECSQTMGHDKMYWYQQDPGMELHLIHYSYGVNSTEKGDLSSESTVSRIRTEHFPLTLESARPSHTSQYLCASTVGAWGTEAFFGQGTRLTVV.

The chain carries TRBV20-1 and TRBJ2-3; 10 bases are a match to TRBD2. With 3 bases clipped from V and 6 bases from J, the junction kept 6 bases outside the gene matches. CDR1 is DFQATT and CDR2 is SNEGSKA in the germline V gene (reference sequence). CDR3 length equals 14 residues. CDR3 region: CSASQRGGQDTQYF. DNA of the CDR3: TGCAGTGCTAGTCAGCGGGGGGGCCAGGATACGCAGTATTTT.

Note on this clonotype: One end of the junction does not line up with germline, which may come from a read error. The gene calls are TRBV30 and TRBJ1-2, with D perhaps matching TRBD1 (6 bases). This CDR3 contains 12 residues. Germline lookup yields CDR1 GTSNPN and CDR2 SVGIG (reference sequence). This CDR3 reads CAWSQRGTPRHF. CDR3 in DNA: TGTGCCTGGAGCCAACGGGGGACACCGAGGCACTTC.

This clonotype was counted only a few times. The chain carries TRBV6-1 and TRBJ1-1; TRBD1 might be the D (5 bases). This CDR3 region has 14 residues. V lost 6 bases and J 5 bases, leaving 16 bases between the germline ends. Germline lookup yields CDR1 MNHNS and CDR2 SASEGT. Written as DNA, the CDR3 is TGTGCCAGCAGGGCTGGGGGGAGCCCAACTGAAGCTTTCTTT. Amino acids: CASRAGGSPTEAFF.

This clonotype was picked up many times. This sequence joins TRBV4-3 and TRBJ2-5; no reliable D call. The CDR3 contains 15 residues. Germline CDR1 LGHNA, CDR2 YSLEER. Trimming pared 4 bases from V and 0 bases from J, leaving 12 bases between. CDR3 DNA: TGCGCCAGCAGCCCAATGGGCTTCGACCAAGAGACCCAGTACTTC. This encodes CASSPMGFDQETQYF.